The present T cell receptor beta chain was sequenced within a study of metastatic and nonmetastatic thyroid tumors. Many counts were recorded for this clone. TCRdb re-called clones from the PCR reads using MiXCR. Of about 43,000 clones listed, roughly 3.1% are singletons. Each patient came to thyroid surgery without any prior treatment (of any kind). The source material was blood. This TCR was sampled from a female donor with papillary thyroid cancer or a benign thyroid nodule (not recorded which). Some clones in this sample may be carry-over from other donors' samples.

CDR3: CAISSDRDNGNEQFF. The CDR3 nucleotides read TGTGCCATCAGTTCGGACAGGGATAACGGCAATGAGCAGTTCTTC. J is TRBJ2-1 and V is TRBV10-3, with 8 bases that match TRBD1. Germline loops: CDR1 ENHRY, CDR2 SYGVKD. The J segment lost 6 bases and the V segment lost 5 bases, leaving 9 bases of the junction unmatched. The CDR3 extends over 15 amino acids.